This T cell receptor beta chain comes out of a study of blood T cells in healthy people across ages. Study in general: There was about one barcoded beta molecule captured by template switching per two T cells. Findings and limits, study-wide: The study found more naive CD4+ cells and higher diversity in long-lived than aged donors.

The CDR3 has 16 amino acids. Trimming cost V 0 bases and J 2 bases; bases outside gene matches: 2. CDR1 is LGHNA, CDR2 YSLEER, per germline. A note on this clonotype: Its antigen remains unidentified.

It was with a sample-barcoded 5' primer and a J-beta primer mix that a second PCR of roughly 6 to 11 cycles was run. One entry per CDR3 protein, called by TCRdb with MiXCR from the 5' RACE reads. The sample holds hundreds of thousands of distinct CDR3 sequences; about 48% are singletons and the top ten take around 40%. This chain uses TRBV4-3 with TRBJ2-1, with TRBD2 matching over 9 bases. The sample taken for sequencing was blood. The sequence came from an elderly man in good health. This CDR3 reads CASSQEPSGAYNEQFF. The CDR3 bases are TGCGCCAGCAGCCAAGAGCCTAGCGGGGCCTACAATGAGCAGTTCTTC.